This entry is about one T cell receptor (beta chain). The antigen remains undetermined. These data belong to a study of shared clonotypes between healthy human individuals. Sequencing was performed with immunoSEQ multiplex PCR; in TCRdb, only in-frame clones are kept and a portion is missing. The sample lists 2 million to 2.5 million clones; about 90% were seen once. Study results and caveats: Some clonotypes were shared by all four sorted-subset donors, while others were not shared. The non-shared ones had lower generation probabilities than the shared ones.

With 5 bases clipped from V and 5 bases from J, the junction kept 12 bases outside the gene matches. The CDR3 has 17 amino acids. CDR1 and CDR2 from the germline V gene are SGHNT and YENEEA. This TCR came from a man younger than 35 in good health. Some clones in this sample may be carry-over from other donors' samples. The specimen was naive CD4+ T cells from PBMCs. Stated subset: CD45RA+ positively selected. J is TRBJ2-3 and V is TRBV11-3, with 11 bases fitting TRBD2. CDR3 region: CASSPGTSGRVVDTQYF. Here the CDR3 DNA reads TGTGCCAGCAGCCCCGGGACTAGCGGTCGGGTTGTAGATACGCAGTATTTT.